The 9 T cell receptor beta chains in this list originate from one sample, sequenced in a study of cytomegalovirus exposure and HLA in healthy donors. Primers included in the PCR were 60 Vbeta and 13 Jbeta primers. Clones were sequenced by immunoSEQ multiplex PCR, and TCRdb holds only the in-frame ones, with some missing. The sample contains about 97,000 clones, approximately 72% of which appear only once. Sample: PBMCs. Source of these receptors: a woman between 40 and 55 years old in good health and CMV-seronegative.

This clone turned up a few times. In DNA, the CDR3 is TGTGCCAGCAGCTTAGATGGGACAACTCCGGGAAACACCATATATTTT. Residues: CASSLDGTTPGNTIYF. The chain joins TRBV11-2 to TRBJ1-3; D is possibly TRBD1 (6 bases). The germline V gene encodes CDR1 SGHAT and CDR2 FQNNGV. This CDR3 comprises 16 residues. V dropped 0 bases and J dropped 4 bases, with 13 bases sitting between them.

The CDR3 protein is CASRATLNTEAFF. The CDR3 DNA sequence: TGTGCCAGCAGGGCGACACTGAACACTGAAGCTTTCTTT. The genes are TRBV6-1 and TRBJ1-1; D not certain. Between the trimmed V and J ends, which lost 6 bases and 0 bases, there was a span of 8 bases. This CDR3 spans 13 amino acids. The germline CDR1 and CDR2 sequences are MNHNS and SASEGT.

The chain carries TRBV19 and TRBJ2-1; the match to TRBD2 covers 7 bases. The CDR3 covers 15 residues. CDR1 LNHDA and CDR2 SQIVND come from the germline V gene (reference sequence). The J segment lost 6 bases and the V segment lost 3 bases, leaving 8 bases of the junction unmatched. CDR3 coding DNA: TGTGCCAGTAGTATTAGTGGGACTACAGGCAATGAGCAGTTCTTC. Translating it yields CASSISGTTGNEQFF. The full variable domain, its missing parts supplied by reference TRBV19 and TRBJ2-1, is DGGITQSPKYLFRKEGQNVTLSCEQNLNHDAMYWYRQDPGQGLRLIYYSQIVNDFQKGDIAEGYSVSREKKESFPLTVTSAQKNPTAFYLCASSISGTTGNEQFFGPGTRLTVL.

This clone has only one observation. V is TRBV5-6 and J is TRBJ2-5; TRBD1 agrees at 9 bases. The V and J ends lost 4 bases and 4 bases, in that order; junction bases with no gene match: 8. Germline values: CDR1 SGHDT, CDR2 YYEEEE. The CDR3 length is 15 residues. Written as DNA, the CDR3 is TGTGCCAGCAGCATGGTGACAGGGGGAAGAGAGACCCAGTACTTC. It codes for CASSMVTGGRETQYF.

Of note for this clone: One junction end does not reproduce the germline sequence, and a read error may be involved. This sequence joins TRBV7-9 and TRBJ2-7; D uncertain. CDR1 SEHNR and CDR2 FQNEAQ come from the germline V gene (reference sequence). CDR3 length: 10 amino acids. CDR3 sequence: CSSLPYEQYF. The CDR3 region has the DNA TGTTCCAGCCTTCCCTACGAGCAGTACTTC. The full variable domain, its missing parts supplied by reference TRBV7-9 and TRBJ2-7, is DTGVSQNPRHKITKRGQNVTFRCDPISEHNRLYWYRQTLGQGPEFLTYFQNEAQLEKSRLLSDRFSAERPKGSFSTLEIQRTEQGDSAMYLCSSLPYEQYFGPGTRLTVT.

This chain connects TRBV21-1 to TRBJ1-1. TRBV21-1 is shown as a pseudogene. The length of the CDR3 is 16 residues. This CDR3 is CASSKDPGNKRAEAFF. CDR3 DNA: TGTGCCAGCAGCAAAGATCCGGGGAACAAAAGGGCTGAAGCTTTCTTT.

The chain employs TRBV27 and TRBJ2-1; 10 bases are a match to TRBD1. Germline V gene data show CDR1 as MNHEY and CDR2 as SMNVEV (reference sequence). V was clipped by 5 bases and J by 6 bases; unmatched bases: 7. This CDR3 is built from 15 residues. In DNA form, the CDR3 reads TGTGCCAGCAGTAGGCGATGGGACAGGGGCAATGAGCAGTTCTTC. Translation: CASSRRWDRGNEQFF.

This clone was seen only a few times. V gene TRBV13 combines with J gene TRBJ2-3; 8 nucleotides agree with TRBD2. Germline lookup yields CDR1 PRHDT and CDR2 FYEKMQ (reference sequence). Trimming cost V 0 bases and J 4 bases; bases outside gene matches: 3. The CDR3 loop spans 15 amino acids. The CDR3 nucleotides are TGTGCCAGCAGCTTAGGGGGACTAGTCGCAGATACGCAGTATTTT. Translation gives CASSLGGLVADTQYF.

V gene TRBV29-1 combines with J gene TRBJ1-3, with D unresolved. The CDR3 loop spans 12 amino acids. V lost 4 bases and J 3 bases, leaving 7 bases between the germline ends. Germline CDR1 reads SQVTM; CDR2 reads ANQGSEA. CDR3 residues: CSVVGLGNTIYF. The CDR3 DNA sequence: TGCAGCGTTGTTGGCCTTGGAAACACCATATATTTT.